The entry below describes one T cell receptor beta chain. Its specific antigen is unknown. Within one base of it there is no much larger clone, and no base qualities were kept. Each collaborating institution followed its own protocols to collect whole blood in K2EDTA tubes. For TCRbeta analysis, collaborator samples were shipped as frozen whole blood, as isolated PBMCs, or as DNA extracted from either sample type. TCRbeta CDR3 regions were amplified from genomic DNA by means of the immunoSEQ Assay, a bias-controlled multiplex PCR. The study's own analysis went as follows. Within the assay, amplification of reference gene primers was used to estimate how many nucleated cells each sample contained. To quantify the absolute abundance of each unique TCRbeta CDR3 rearrangement, sequence reads were collapsed and filtered. For each sample, productive Simpson clonality was calculated as the square root of Simpson's diversity index across productive rearrangements. What TCRdb holds here is the immuneACCESS table cut down to in-frame rearrangements. Part of the clones is not present; checked against another copy, under half of the missing clones reflect an unresolved V gene, and the others are unexplained. V, J and clone size were drawn from that table, and D and trimming were deduced from the DNA. The table for this sample lists some 270,000 clones; approximately 85% of them were counted only once. Of the sample, 9.5% to 12% falls within the top ten clones.

The CDR3 sequence holds 18 residues, the cysteine and phenylalanine included. Only the CDR3 portion is preserved as DNA: 54 bases, with reading frame beginning at the first base. As encoded in the germline V gene, CDR1 is SGHNT while CDR2 is YENEEA. V is trimmed back by 1 base and J by 2 bases, and the junction contains 12 bases that no gene match accounts for. These data come from a study of blood T cell repertoires in COVID-19 (dated by TCRdb to between 2020 and 2021). Regarding the complete study: Collaborator samples came from the United States, Italy and Spain and covered acute and convalescent phases of COVID-19. Samples were obtained from the ongoing ImmuneRACE study (first 160 participants) and from over 1,000 subjects provided by 6 global collaborators. A freely available public database, intended as a resource for researchers studying the immune response to SARS-CoV-2, is where the repertoires were released. The material from the prospective study consisted of cDNA or gDNA derived from T cells, B-cell-depleted T cells, or PBMCs. The dataset comprised deeply sampled blood TCRbeta repertoires from subjects exposed to, actively infected with, or recovered from COVID-19. Sample metadata almost always included a de-identified subject ID, COVID-19 status, age in years and sex. Where available, HLA class I and class II types were taken from metadata supplied by the sample provider and were not determined by assay-based typing. Beyond this particular receptor, the publication reports: The quantity of clinical and demographic metadata differed by source and by participant and was supplied without curation.

The sample consisted of peripheral blood. The TCR originated in a woman in her 70s with acute or convalescent COVID-19. The chain links TRBV11-3 with TRBJ2-3; 7 bases in the junction line up with TRBD1. CDR3 sequence: CASSLGPTGQHYTDTQYF. The base sequence is TGTGCCAGCAGCTTAGGCCCAACGGGACAGCACTACACAGATACGCAGTATTTT.